These 30 T cell receptor beta chains originate from one sample sequenced in a study of blood T cell repertoires in COVID-19. Libraries were prepared by immunoSEQ multiplex PCR; TCRdb keeps only in-frame clonotypes and omits some of them. The sample records 240,000 or so clones, around 83% being singletons. The sequencing input was peripheral blood. Receptors originate from a woman of 80 years or more with acute or convalescent COVID-19.

The chain has TRBV3-1 (or the pseudogene TRBV3-2) and TRBJ2-1, with D possibly being TRBD2 (5 bases). From germline, CDR1 is LGHDT and CDR2 YNNKEL (reference sequence). V was shortened by 1 base and J by 6 bases, with 10 bases between the two germline ends. The CDR3 is 14 amino acids. The CDR3, as DNA: TGTGCCAGCAGCCAAGCGGGAAGGGTCAATGAGCAGTTCTTC. Residues: CASSQAGRVNEQFF.

The CDR3 is CATSRDRQMGNEQFF. In DNA form, the CDR3 reads TGTGCCACCAGCAGAGATCGACAGATGGGCAATGAGCAGTTCTTC. The chain links TRBV15 to TRBJ2-1; perhaps TRBD1 as D (5 bases). The length of the CDR3 is 15 residues. The V end was cut by 0 bases, the J end by 6 bases, with 12 bases between. Germline loops: CDR1 LNHNV, CDR2 YYDKDF (reference sequence).

This clone was detected only once. The chain links TRBV9 to TRBJ2-5, with D perhaps TRBD2 (7 bases). V lost 4 bases and J lost 1, with 17 bases in between. There are 16 residues in the CDR3. The germline V gene has CDR1 SGDLS and CDR2 YYNGEE. The CDR3 coding sequence is TGTGCCAGCAGCCTCCGGGGAGGGGGAGGCCAAGAGACCCAGTACTTC. This sequence encodes CASSLRGGGGQETQYF.

The sample holds one count of this clone. This chain connects TRBV6-6 to TRBJ1-6; D is unclear. V lost 5 bases, J lost 7 bases, and 12 bases lay in between. CDR1 is MNHNY and CDR2 is SVGAGI in the germline V gene (reference sequence). The CDR3 spans 14 residues. DNA of the CDR3: TGTGCCAGCAGTGCCAGATCCCTGAATTCACCCCTCCACTTT. The encoded protein is CASSARSLNSPLHF.

This clone was detected only a few times. V is TRBV7-6 and J is TRBJ2-3, with 9 bases fitting TRBD1. The V gene end was trimmed by 5 bases and the J gene end by 5 bases; junction bases not matched to a gene: 8. Germline V gene lookup returns CDR1 SGHVS and CDR2 FNYEAQ. The CDR3 extends over 15 amino acids. The CDR3 DNA sequence: TGTGCCAGCAGCCACCCGGGACAGGGAGGAGATACGCAGTATTTT. Translated: CASSHPGQGGDTQYF. Drawing the rest from reference TRBV7-6 and TRBJ2-3, the complete variable domain is GAGVSQSPRYKVTKRGQDVALRCDPISGHVSLYWYRQALGQGPEFLTYFNYEAQQDKSGLPNDRFSAERPEGSISTLTIQRTEQRDSAMYRCASSHPGQGGDTQYFGPGTRLTVL.

The chain carries TRBV7-2 and TRBJ1-5, with 9 bases lining up with TRBD1. The CDR3 consists of 15 residues. The J segment lost 2 bases and the V segment lost 5 bases, leaving 4 bases of the junction unmatched. Germline V gene sequence: CDR1 SGHTA, CDR2 FQGNSA. The CDR3 nucleotides are TGTGCCAGCAGCCCTCGGACAGGGGGCAATCAGCCCCAGCATTTT. It codes for CASSPRTGGNQPQHF.

Many counts were recorded for this clone. The chain uses TRBV11-1 and TRBJ2-1; the match to TRBD1 covers 8 bases. The CDR3 has 15 residues. Germline CDR1 is SGHAT and CDR2 is FQDESV (reference sequence). V gave up 3 bases and J gave up 11 bases; unmatched junction bases: 12. The CDR3, as DNA: TGTGCCAGCAGCTTTGACCCGACAGGGGATCTCAAGCAGTTCTTC. This translates into CASSFDPTGDLKQFF.

This chain joins TRBV4-2 and TRBJ1-4; possibly TRBD1 for D (5 bases). The CDR3 is made up of 14 amino acids. From germline, CDR1 is LGHNA and CDR2 YNFKEQ. With 2 bases removed from V and 6 bases from J, the gap between germline ends came to 10 bases. CDR3 loop: CASSQMTVDEKLFF. The CDR3 DNA reads as TGTGCCAGCAGCCAAATGACAGTTGATGAAAAACTGTTTTTT.

The gene calls are TRBV5-4 and TRBJ2-1, with TRBD2 identical over 14 bases. J gave up 4 bases and V 3 bases, and 3 bases lay outside the gene matches. CDR1 and CDR2 from the germline V gene are SGHNT and YYREEE (reference sequence). The CDR3 totals 16 residues. CDR3 sequence: CASSSRTSGGYNEQFF. In DNA, the CDR3 is TGTGCCAGCAGCTCACGGACTAGCGGGGGGTACAATGAGCAGTTCTTC.

The gene calls are TRBV6-5 and TRBJ1-6; 7 bases agree with TRBD1. There are 16 residues in the CDR3. Germline V gene data show CDR1 as MNHEY and CDR2 as SVGAGI. Germline trimming cut 2 bases from V and 7 bases from J; bases unmatched to any gene: 8. The CDR3: CASSYTRQGLNSPLHF. The CDR3 DNA is TGTGCCAGCAGTTACACGCGACAGGGCTTGAATTCACCCCTCCACTTT.

The rearrangement links TRBV3-1 (or the pseudogene TRBV3-2) to TRBJ2-1, with D possibly TRBD2 on 6 matching bases. This CDR3 contains 13 residues. V was clipped by 0 bases and J by 10 bases, with 10 bases between them. Germline lookup yields CDR1 LGHDT and CDR2 YNNKEL (reference sequence). The CDR3 nucleotides are TGTGCCAGCAGCCAAGATCGGGGACTGGAGCAGTTCTTC. It translates to CASSQDRGLEQFF.

The V call is TRBV18, the J call TRBJ2-7; possible D gene TRBD1, 5 bases. From germline, CDR1 is KGHSH and CDR2 LQKENI. V was clipped by 3 bases and J by 6 bases, with 12 bases between them. The CDR3 sequence is 13 residues long. The DNA for the CDR3 is TGTGCCAGCTCACCCGGTCAGGGCGGCGAGCAGTACTTC. Encoded protein: CASSPGQGGEQYF.

The chain couples TRBV28 to TRBJ2-2, with D possibly TRBD2 on 6 matching bases. Germline CDR1 and CDR2: MDHEN and SYDVKM. Trimming stripped 11 bases from V and 2 bases from J, with 12 bases between. This CDR3 has 13 amino acids. CDR3 in DNA: TGTGCCCTCGGGGGAATCAACACCGGGGAGCTGTTTTTT. This encodes CALGGINTGELFF.

The chain combines TRBV19 with TRBJ1-5, with 8 bases identical to TRBD1. The CDR3 is 15 residues long. Unmatched junction bases numbered 8, after V lost 5 bases and J lost 5 bases. Germline V gives CDR1 LNHDA, CDR2 SQIVND (reference sequence). CDR3 in amino acids: CASSRAGQGYQPQHF. DNA for the CDR3: TGTGCCAGTAGTCGCGCCGGACAGGGCTATCAGCCCCAGCATTTT.

As concerns this clone: Additional DNA sequences in this sample encode the identical CDR3. The chain combines TRBV9 with TRBJ1-3; D gene ambiguous. The CDR3 contains 14 residues. Trimming took 1 base from V and 0 from J, leaving 5 bases between them. CDR1 and CDR2 (germline): SGDLS, YYNGEE. The CDR3 loop is CASSVLSSGNTIYF. Written as DNA, the CDR3 is TGTGCCAGCAGCGTACTAAGCTCTGGAAACACCATATATTTT.

This clone was detected only a few times. This chain uses TRBV21-1 with TRBJ1-4; TRBD1 was called by the table and not checked on the DNA. TRBV21-1 is recorded as a pseudogene. CDR3 length: 18 amino acids. CDR3 protein: CASLRDRASVATNEKLFF. The CDR3 coding sequence is TGTGCCAGCCTCCGGGACAGGGCTTCAGTTGCAACTAATGAAAAACTGTTTTTT.

The V and J genes are TRBV25-1 and TRBJ2-5; 7 bases match TRBD1. Losses at the gene ends were 1 base for V and 2 bases for J; bases not matched to a gene: 7. This CDR3 is 16 amino acids long. Germline V lookup: CDR1 MGHDK, CDR2 SYGVNS. The CDR3 region is CASSELGTETQETQYF. The CDR3 coding sequence is TGTGCCAGCAGTGAATTGGGGACAGAAACTCAAGAGACCCAGTACTTC. Together with reference TRBV25-1 and TRBJ2-5, the CDR3 gives the full variable domain: EADIYQTPRYLVIGTGKKITLECSQTMGHDKMYWYQQDPGMELHLIHYSYGVNSTEKGDLSSESTVSRIRTEHFPLTLESARPSHTSQYLCASSELGTETQETQYFGPGTRLLVL.

The chain uses TRBV6-5 and TRBJ1-2, with 10 bases aligning to TRBD1. The V and J ends lost 7 bases and 4 bases, in that order; junction bases with no gene match: 3. The germline V gene has CDR1 MNHEY and CDR2 SVGAGI. The CDR3 is 13 residues long. The CDR3 bases are TGTGCCAGCAAGACAGGGGGCCCCTATGGCTACACCTTC. Amino acid sequence: CASKTGGPYGYTF.

The rearrangement links TRBV19 to TRBJ1-5; the D gene is possibly TRBD1 (5 bases). The CDR3 consists of 15 residues. Trimming shortened V by 6 bases and J by 2 bases, and 14 bases separated the two germline ends. The germline V gene encodes CDR1 LNHDA and CDR2 SQIVND (reference sequence). CDR3 bases: TGTGCCAGTAGCCAGGGTTATAGAGGCAATCAGCCCCAGCATTTT. This translates into CASSQGYRGNQPQHF.

The V gene is TRBV9, the J gene TRBJ1-3, with D maybe TRBD1 (5 bases). There are 18 residues in the CDR3. V lost 0 bases, J lost 3 bases, and 19 bases lay in between. Germline values: CDR1 SGDLS, CDR2 YYNGEE. DNA for the CDR3: TGTGCCAGCAGCGTAGCTGGGGGATGGGGGGGTGATGGAAACACCATATATTTT. Protein sequence: CASSVAGGWGGDGNTIYF.

The rearrangement joins TRBV5-5 to TRBJ1-2, with a weak D call TRBD1 (5 bases). The V gene's germline CDR1 is SGHKS and CDR2 YYEKEE (reference sequence). The CDR3 runs 17 residues. Trimming pared 4 bases from V and 0 bases from J, leaving 19 bases between. CDR3 DNA sequence: TGTGCCAGCAGCCCGGGCCCCTCCCTCAGGGCTAACTATGGCTACACCTTC. Protein product: CASSPGPSLRANYGYTF. Filled out from reference TRBV5-5 and TRBJ1-2, the complete variable domain reads DAGVTQSPTHLIKTRGQQVTLRCSPISGHKSVSWYQQVLGQGPQFIFQYYEKEERGRGNFPDRFSARQFPNYSSELNVNALLLGDSALYLCASSPGPSLRANYGYTFGSGTRLTVV.

This chain joins TRBV6-2 or TRBV6-3 and TRBJ1-2; no firm D call. V was cut by 2 bases and J by 2 bases, with 18 bases left in between. CDR1 is MNHEY and CDR2 is SVGEGT in the germline V gene. CDR3 length: 17 residues. The CDR3 DNA reads as TGTGCCAGCAGTTACCGCCAGGCCGGGAGTGTGAACTATGGCTACACCTTC. It is translated as CASSYRQAGSVNYGYTF.

This sequence joins TRBV9 and TRBJ2-7; 9 nucleotides line up with TRBD1. With V trimmed by 4 bases and J by 1 base, 9 bases remained unmatched. This CDR3 contains 16 residues. CDR1 and CDR2 (germline): SGDLS, YYNGEE. The CDR3 DNA sequence: TGTGCCAGCAGCCCTCTCGGACAGGGGTCGTCCTACGAGCAGTACTTC. The encoded protein is CASSPLGQGSSYEQYF.

The chain uses TRBV7-8 and TRBJ2-2; 9 bases agree with TRBD1. Germline V CDR1 and CDR2: SGHVS, FQNEAQ. V lost 5 bases and J lost 4; bases outside the gene matches: 5. This CDR3 has 15 residues. The CDR3 DNA sequence: TGTGCCAGCAGCCAACAGGGGGCTATCACCGGGGAGCTGTTTTTT. Encoded protein: CASSQQGAITGELFF.

CDR3 in amino acids: CATSDSGQGPATGELFF. The CDR3 nucleotides are TGTGCCACCAGTGATTCAGGACAGGGACCGGCCACCGGGGAGCTGTTTTTT. The chain links TRBV24-1 to TRBJ2-2; 8 bases are a match to TRBD1. Germline V lookup: CDR1 KGHDR, CDR2 SFDVKD. The CDR3 covers 17 residues. V was pared by 2 bases and J by 4 bases, with 8 bases of the junction left unmatched.

The chain recombines TRBV2 with TRBJ2-2, with unresolved D. V was pared by 6 bases and J by 5 bases, with 10 bases between. The CDR3 runs 13 residues. The germline V gene has CDR1 SNHLY and CDR2 FYNNEI. CDR3 region: CASRATGTGELFF. The DNA of the CDR3 is TGTGCCAGCAGGGCTACCGGGACCGGGGAGCTGTTTTTT.

V and J are TRBV11-2 and TRBJ1-1; D unresolved. This CDR3 comprises 15 residues. V was pared by 5 bases and J by 0 bases, with 13 bases between. Germline V gene sequence: CDR1 SGHAT, CDR2 FQNNGV. The CDR3 DNA is TGTGCCAGCAGCACGAGTGGCAGGATGAACACTGAAGCTTTCTTT. This encodes CASSTSGRMNTEAFF.

The chain carries TRBV5-1 and TRBJ1-2; D gene ambiguous. The V and J ends lost 0 bases and 5 bases respectively, with 8 bases between them. Germline assignment: CDR1 SGHRS and CDR2 YFSETQ. This CDR3 is 13 amino acids long. CDR3 sequence reads: CASSLAIGYGYTF. In DNA, the CDR3 is TGCGCCAGCAGCTTGGCCATCGGTTATGGCTACACCTTC.

This rearrangement joins TRBV18 to TRBJ1-5; D is uncertain. The V and J ends lost 6 bases and 7 bases respectively, with 22 bases between them. Germline-derived CDR1 and CDR2 are KGHSH and LQKENI. The CDR3 totals 16 residues. The CDR3 here is CASSPNPPLAEQPQHF. As DNA, the CDR3 is TGTGCCAGCTCCCCCAACCCCCCGTTGGCGGAACAGCCCCAGCATTTT.

In its sample, this clone was seen once. The V call is TRBV7-8, the J call TRBJ1-1; D perhaps matches TRBD1 (5 bases). Per the germline V gene, CDR1 is SGHVS and CDR2 is FQNEAQ. The CDR3 extends over 14 amino acids. The germline V and J ends were trimmed by 5 bases and 0 bases, with 10 bases remaining between them. Here the CDR3 DNA reads TGTGCCAGCAGCCCACAGGTCATGAACACTGAAGCTTTCTTT. This sequence encodes CASSPQVMNTEAFF.